The source of this T cell receptor (beta chain) is a study of cytomegalovirus exposure and HLA in healthy donors. Study-level findings and limits: The study carried out a later analysis of TCR beta sequences. It associated 15,000 to 20,000 of them with specific HLA alleles at a false discovery rate of 0.05.

PCR employed 60 Vbeta and 13 Jbeta primers. Original analysis: Per a later analysis, the number of unique TCR beta chains was around 79 million, of which 9 million to 14 million were shared. This table comes from immunoSEQ multiplex PCR, and its TCRdb copy is limited to in-frame clones, with some not included. Clone size and the V and J calls come from that table; the DNA yielded D and trimming. Of around 190,000 clones listed, 85% to 90% are singletons. This clone was seen once. Antigen specificity is unknown. V was pared by 3 bases and J by 0 bases, with 10 bases between. CDR1 is SGHRS, CDR2 YFSETQ, per germline. The CDR3 consists of 14 residues.

The sequencing sample was made of PBMCs. The sequence came from a woman under 30 in good health and CMV-seronegative. The genes are TRBV5-1 and TRBJ2-7; TRBD2 is a possible D gene (6 bases). CDR3 sequence: CASSYWDFSYEQYF. In DNA, the CDR3 is TGCGCCAGCAGCTATTGGGACTTCTCCTACGAGCAGTACTTC.